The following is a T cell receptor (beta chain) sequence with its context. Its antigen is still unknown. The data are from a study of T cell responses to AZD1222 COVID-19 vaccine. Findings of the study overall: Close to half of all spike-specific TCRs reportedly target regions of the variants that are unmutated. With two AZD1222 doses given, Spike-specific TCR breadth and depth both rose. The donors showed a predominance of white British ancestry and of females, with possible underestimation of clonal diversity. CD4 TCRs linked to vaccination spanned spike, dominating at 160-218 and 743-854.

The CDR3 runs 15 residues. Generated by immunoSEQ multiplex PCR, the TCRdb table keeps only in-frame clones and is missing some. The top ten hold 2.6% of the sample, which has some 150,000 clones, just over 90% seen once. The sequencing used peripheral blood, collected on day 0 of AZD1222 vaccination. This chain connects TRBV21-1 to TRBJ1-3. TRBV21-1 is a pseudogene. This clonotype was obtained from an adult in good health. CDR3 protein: CASSKAGGGRDTIYF. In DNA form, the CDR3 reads TGTGCCAGCAGCAAAGCGGGAGGGGGTCGAGACACCATATATTTT.